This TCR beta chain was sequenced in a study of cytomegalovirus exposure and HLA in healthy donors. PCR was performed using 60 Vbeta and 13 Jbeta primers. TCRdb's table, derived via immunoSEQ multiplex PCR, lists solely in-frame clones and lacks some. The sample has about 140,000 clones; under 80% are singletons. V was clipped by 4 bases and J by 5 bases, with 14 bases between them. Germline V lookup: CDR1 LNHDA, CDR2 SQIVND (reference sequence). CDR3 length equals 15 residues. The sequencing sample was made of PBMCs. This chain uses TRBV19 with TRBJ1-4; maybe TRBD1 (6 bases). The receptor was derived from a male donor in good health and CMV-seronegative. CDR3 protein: CASSTDRLQNEKLFF. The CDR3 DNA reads TGTGCCAGTAGTACCGACAGGCTCCAAAATGAAAAACTGTTTTTT.